These T cell receptor beta chains were read from a single sample in a study of T cells in Graves' hyperthyroidism and ophthalmopathy. TCRdb redid the calling of the multiplex PCR reads with MiXCR, one entry per CDR3 protein. The sample carries around 270,000 distinct CDR3 sequences, roughly 19% recorded once. Input material: blood. The receptors here all came from a man aged 50 or older with Graves' ophthalmopathy. CDR3s include the opening cysteine and the closing phenylalanine or tryptophan. D genes are given only for firm matches. A clone size is listed for some rows: how often the clone was seen (once, few, many), or a class if it is expanded.

>15|TRBV19|NA|NA|TRBJ2-1
TGTGCCAGTAGTATAGTTTGGACTCCAAACAATGAGCAGTTCTTC
CASSIVWTPNNEQFF
>16|TRBV3-1|NA|few|TRBJ2-3
TGTGCCAGCAGCCAAGGGAGGGGGACTCCCTCAGATACGCAGTATTTT
CASSQGRGTPSDTQYF
>15|TRBV30|NA|many|TRBJ2-2
TGTGCCTGGAGCGCTTTTAGCGGGAACACCGGGGAGCTGTTTTTT
CAWSAFSGNTGELFF
>13|TRBV4-1|NA|few|TRBJ2-3
TGCGCCAGCAGCCAGGTTACTCCCGATACGCAGTATTTT
CASSQVTPDTQYF
>12|TRBV5-4|NA|many|TRBJ1-1
TGTGCCAGCAGGGGGGTTAACACTGAAGCTTTCTTT
CASRGVNTEAFF
>14|TRBV5-1|TRBD1|NA|TRBJ2-7
TGCGCCAGCAGCTCTCGGACAGGGGACTACGAGCAGTACTTC
CASSSRTGDYEQYF
>13|TRBV4-2|TRBD1|NA|TRBJ1-3
TGTGCCAGCAGCCAAGCGGGACAGGGTTTATTCGATTTT
CASSQAGQGLFDF
>17|TRBV28|NA|NA|TRBJ2-6
TGTGCCAGCAGCTTGGAAGTAGTCAGGCCTGGGGCCAACGTCCTGACTTTC
CASSLEVVRPGANVLTF
>15|TRBV11-2|NA|many|TRBJ2-2
TGTGCCAGCAGCTCGCTCCGGGACCACACCGGGGAGCTGTTTTTT
CASSSLRDHTGELFF
>14|TRBV30|NA|many|TRBJ2-5
TGTGCCTGGAGTAGGGTGCGGAACCAAGAGACCCAGTACTTC
CAWSRVRNQETQYF
>14|TRBV20-1|TRBD2|many|TRBJ2-7
TGCAGTGCGCGAAGAGCGGGAGGCTTCCACGAGCAGTACTTC
CSARRAGGFHEQYF
>15|TRBV28|TRBD1|many|TRBJ2-7
TGTGCCAGCAGCGCCGGGACAGGGGGTTCCTACGAGCAGTACTTC
CASSAGTGGSYEQYF
>16|TRBV4-2|NA|many|TRBJ2-1
TGTGCCAGCAGCCAAGACCCCGGTATTTCCTACAATGAGCAGTTCTTC
CASSQDPGISYNEQFF
>14|TRBV7-2|NA|many|TRBJ2-5
TGTGCCAGCAGCTTAGTTTGGGGCAAAGAGACCCAGTACTTC
CASSLVWGKETQYF
>19|TRBV11-2|NA|many|TRBJ2-5
TGTGCCAGCAGCTTAGAAGAGAGGGGAAACAGGGTTGGACGAGAGACCCAGTACTTC
CASSLEERGNRVGRETQYF
>17|TRBV5-1|TRBD2|NA|TRBJ2-1
TGCGCCAGCAGGGGCCGGACTAGCGCGAGCTCCTACAATGAGCAGTTCTTC
CASRGRTSASSYNEQFF
>14|TRBV27|NA|few|TRBJ2-2
TGTGCCAGCAGTTTGGTATGGGGTACCGGGGAGCTGTTTTTT
CASSLVWGTGELFF
>15|TRBV28|TRBD1|NA|TRBJ1-1
TGTGCCAGCACCACGTACAGGGGTCAGAACACTGAAGCTTTCTTT
CASTTYRGQNTEAFF
>15|TRBV6-1|TRBD2|NA|TRBJ2-5
TGTGCCAGCAGTCTGACTAGCGGGTACGAAGAGACCCAGTACTTC
CASSLTSGYEETQYF
>13|TRBV7-9|NA|few|TRBJ2-2
TGTGCCAGCAGCGGACTGTACACCGGGGAGCTGTTTTTT
CASSGLYTGELFF
>15|TRBV15|NA|few|TRBJ1-3
TGTGCCACCAGGGACGAGACAGTCTCTGGAAACACCATATATTTT
CATRDETVSGNTIYF
>13|TRBV28|NA|few|TRBJ1-6
TGTGCCAGCAGTTTAAAGGGGCGTTCACCCCTCCACTTT
CASSLKGRSPLHF
>13|TRBV6-2/TRBV6-3|TRBD1|many|TRBJ1-2
TGTGCCACCGCGGACAGGGACACCTATGGCTACACCTTC
CATADRDTYGYTF
>20|TRBV4-1|NA|NA|TRBJ1-3
TGCGCCAGCAGCCAGACGGAAGGAGTTAATGGGGTGCACTCTGGAAACACCATATATTTT
CASSQTEGVNGVHSGNTIYF
>17|TRBV11-2|TRBD2|many|TRBJ2-2
TGTGCCAGCAGACGTCAAACCGGGGGCGGGAGGACCGGGGAGCTGTTTTTT
CASRRQTGGGRTGELFF
>13|TRBV3-1|NA|many|TRBJ2-5
TGTGCCAGCAGCCAAGATCCTAGGAAGACCCAGTACTTC
CASSQDPRKTQYF
>13|TRBV6-5|NA|many|TRBJ2-7
TGTGCCAGCAGTTACTCCCGGGAGTACGAGCAGTACTTC
CASSYSREYEQYF
>13|TRBV30|NA|many|TRBJ1-2
TGTGCCTGGCTGAGTGTTGGTTACGGCGGCTACACCTTC
CAWLSVGYGGYTF
>12|TRBV5-1|NA|NA|TRBJ2-2
TGCGCCAGCAGCCTCCCGTTCGGGGAGCTGTTTTTT
CASSLPFGELFF
>16|TRBV4-2|TRBD2|NA|TRBJ2-1
TGTGCCAGCAGCCAACCAAGGACTAGGGGTTTGGTGAAGCAGTTCTTC
CASSQPRTRGLVKQFF
>19|TRBV19|TRBD2|NA|TRBJ2-1
TGTGCCAGTAGTATCGGGACTAGCGGGAGAACACGTTCCTACAATGAGCAGTTCTTC
CASSIGTSGRTRSYNEQFF
>15|TRBV11-3|TRBD2|NA|TRBJ2-3
TGTGCCAGCAGCTCCAGCGCGGGAGGTTCAGATACGCAGTATTTT
CASSSSAGGSDTQYF
>16|TRBV7-8|NA|NA|TRBJ1-3
TGTGCCAGCAGCTTAGCGCTTGGGGGGCGCAGAAACACCATATATTTT
CASSLALGGRRNTIYF
>14|TRBV24-1|NA|NA|TRBJ2-1
TGTGCCGCCCTTCGGGACTCCTACTACAATGAGCAGTTCTTC
CAALRDSYYNEQFF
>14|TRBV13|NA|NA|TRBJ2-4
TGTGCCAGCAGCCCCCGGACAACCAAAAACATTCAGTACTTC
CASSPRTTKNIQYF
>18|TRBV7-6|TRBD1|many|TRBJ2-7
TGTGCCAGCAGCCCCGGCAGACGGACAGGGGAAGGGTCCTACGAGCAGTACTTC
CASSPGRRTGEGSYEQYF
>16|TRBV6-5|TRBD1|few|TRBJ2-1
TGTGCCAGCAGTTACAGGGGGGACAGGGCACTATCTGAGCAGTTCTTC
CASSYRGDRALSEQFF
>16|TRBV7-8|TRBD1|NA|TRBJ1-2
TGTGCCAGCAGCTTAGAGTCCGGGACAGCGAACTATGGCTACACCTTC
CASSLESGTANYGYTF
>16|TRBV5-1|TRBD1|many|TRBJ1-2
TGCGCCAGCAGCTTGGATTGGCCAGGGGGGGATTATGGCTACACCTTC
CASSLDWPGGDYGYTF
>13|TRBV4-1|NA|NA|TRBJ2-5
TGCGCCAGCAGCCAAGTCGTTGGGGGGACCCAGTACTTC
CASSQVVGGTQYF
>14|TRBV7-3|NA|NA|TRBJ2-3
TGTGCCAGCAGTACCGTAGGAGGCACAGATACGCAGTATTTT
CASSTVGGTDTQYF
>13|TRBV11-2|TRBD2|NA|TRBJ2-5
TGTGCAGGCAGGAGGCTGGGAGGGGAGACCCAGTACTTC
CAGRRLGGETQYF
>16|TRBV5-6|NA|NA|TRBJ2-7
TGTGCCAGCAGCTCCGACCTGGATAGGGTCTCCTACGAGCAGTACTTC
CASSSDLDRVSYEQYF
>14|TRBV9|TRBD1|few|TRBJ2-7
TGTGCCAGCAGCGCTGACAGGGGTAAGAACGAGCAGTACTTC
CASSADRGKNEQYF
>15|TRBV10-3|TRBD2|NA|TRBJ2-1
TGTGCCATCAGCGGCCTAAGCGGGAGGGGCAATGAGCAGTTCTTC
CAISGLSGRGNEQFF
>18|TRBV5-1|TRBD2|NA|TRBJ2-5
TGTGCCAGCAGCTTGGAGGGACTAGCGGGAGCATGGCAAGAGACCCAGTACTTC
CASSLEGLAGAWQETQYF
>15|TRBV6-6|NA|NA|TRBJ2-4
TGTGCCAGCAGTTACTCGTCGTGGTCCGGAAACATTCAGTACTTC
CASSYSSWSGNIQYF
>14|TRBV11-2|NA|once|TRBJ1-5
TGTGCCGGCAGCTTAGTAAGGGGCGGTCAGCCCCAGCATTTT
CAGSLVRGGQPQHF
>13|TRBV5-1|NA|NA|TRBJ2-3
TGCGCCAGCAGCTTGGCCGGTTGGGATACGCAGTATTTT
CASSLAGWDTQYF
>14|TRBV20-1|NA|NA|TRBJ1-6
TGCAGTGCCGACGCGCAGGGGTCAAATTCACCCCTCCACTTT
CSADAQGSNSPLHF
>17|TRBV20-1|NA|many|TRBJ2-7
TGCAGTGCTAGTTTTCCCGAGGCGGGCCGGGGATACTACGAGCAGTACTTC
CSASFPEAGRGYYEQYF
>14|TRBV20-1|NA|NA|TRBJ2-2
TGCAGTGCCAAATTTCAGGGTTACACCGGGGAGCTGTTTTTT
CSAKFQGYTGELFF
>14|TRBV2|NA|once|TRBJ1-5
TGTGCCATCCAGACGGACGGGAACGGGCAGCCCCAGCATTTT
CAIQTDGNGQPQHF
>15|TRBV11-2|TRBD2|many|TRBJ2-3
TGTGCCAGCAGCAAAGCGGGAGGACCTGCAGATACGCAGTATTTT
CASSKAGGPADTQYF
>16|TRBV11-2|TRBD2|many|TRBJ2-3
TGTGCCAGCAGCCTACGGGCCGGGAGGGCCGAAGATACGCAGTATTTT
CASSLRAGRAEDTQYF
>17|TRBV9|NA|NA|TRBJ2-2
TGTGCCAGCAGCGTAGCTACGTTCGGGAGCCGCACCGGGGAGCTGTTTTTT
CASSVATFGSRTGELFF
>15|TRBV28|NA|few|TRBJ2-3
TGTGCCAGCACCACCACCCCCGGGAGCACAGATACGCAGTATTTT
CASTTTPGSTDTQYF